These 22 T cell receptor beta chains came from one sample sequenced in a study of control samples from healthy donors and cancer patients. TCRdb keeps only in-frame clones here, not all; method: immunoSEQ multiplex PCR. The data hold approximately 230,000 clones, with almost 85% observed a single time. The sample comprised PBMCs. The receptors here all came from a woman aged 55-69 years with lung cancer.

The CDR3 coding sequence is TGTGCCAGCAGTACACACCCAGGGGGTGCTAACAATGAGCAGTTCTTC. Translated: CASSTHPGGANNEQFF. The chain is built from TRBV28 and TRBJ2-1; TRBD1 matches at 7 bases. This CDR3 has 16 residues. Germline V lookup: CDR1 MDHEN, CDR2 SYDVKM. V dropped 5 bases and J dropped 5; count of bases not matched to a gene: 12.

The table lists this clone with a count of one. The V call is TRBV30, the J call TRBJ2-7, with a possible D match to TRBD2 (5 bases). Deletions cut 0 bases from V and 5 bases from J, with 17 bases between. The CDR3 sequence is 15 residues long. Germline CDR1 is GTSNPN and CDR2 is SVGIG (reference sequence). The CDR3 loop is CAWSVPRGRHHEQYF. For the CDR3, the DNA is TGTGCCTGGAGTGTACCAAGAGGGAGACACCACGAGCAGTACTTC.

The chain recombines TRBV6-5 with TRBJ2-5, with a weak D call TRBD2 (5 bases). Trimming pared 5 bases from V and 3 bases from J, leaving 13 bases between. The CDR3 length is 14 residues. Looked up from germline, CDR1 is MNHEY and CDR2 is SVGAGI. CDR3 amino acids: CASSPSGLKETQYF. CDR3 DNA sequence: TGTGCCAGCAGTCCCTCAGGACTGAAAGAGACCCAGTACTTC.

The table lists this clone with a count of one. The chain uses TRBV7-9 and TRBJ1-1, with TRBD1 matching over 8 bases. J was trimmed by 10 bases and V by 2 bases; bases with no gene match: 9. The CDR3 is made up of 14 amino acids. From germline, CDR1 is SEHNR and CDR2 FQNEAQ (reference sequence). CDR3 protein: CASSLIRDRRRAFF. CDR3 in DNA: TGTGCCAGCAGCTTAATTAGGGACAGGCGCCGAGCTTTCTTT.

This clone has more than one count but fewer than ten. The chain combines TRBV9 with TRBJ1-3; 9 bases agree with TRBD1. This CDR3 is built from 20 residues. V shed 0 bases, J shed 11 bases, and the junction held 24 bases outside the gene matches. Germline V gene lookup returns CDR1 SGDLS and CDR2 YYNGEE. CDR3 in DNA: TGTGCCAGCAGCGTAGCTACCAGGGGGTTAAGGGACAGGGTTCATCAACCCATATATTTT. Amino acids: CASSVATRGLRDRVHQPIYF.

The V and J genes are TRBV5-6 and TRBJ2-7; tentative D call: TRBD1 (6 bases). Germline-derived CDR1 and CDR2 are SGHDT and YYEEEE. With 4 bases removed from V and 3 bases from J, the gap between germline ends came to 17 bases. The CDR3 totals 15 residues. Written as DNA, the CDR3 is TGTGCCAGCAGCGGCAATCGGGGCAGGGGCTACGAGCAGTACTTC. This translates into CASSGNRGRGYEQYF.

This clone showed up just once. V and J are TRBV15 and TRBJ2-1; TRBD1 might be the D (6 bases). V lost 3 bases and J 9 bases, leaving 18 bases between the germline ends. Germline assignment: CDR1 LNHNV and CDR2 YYDKDF (reference sequence). The CDR3 has 15 residues. The DNA for the CDR3 is TGTGCCACCAGCAGTCACAAGAAAGGGGGTAGTGAGCAGTTCTTC. Translating it yields CATSSHKKGGSEQFF.

The CDR3 sequence is CATSDFMDTQYF. The DNA for the CDR3 is TGTGCCACCAGTGATTTCATGGATACGCAGTATTTT. The chain carries TRBV24-1 and TRBJ2-3; D is uncertain. Germline V lookup: CDR1 KGHDR, CDR2 SFDVKD. V lost 1 base and J lost 6, with 4 bases in between. The CDR3 spans 12 residues.

The chain carries TRBV27 and TRBJ2-4; 7 bases are a match to TRBD1. The CDR3 is made up of 15 amino acids. Losses at the gene ends were 5 bases for V and 0 bases for J; bases not matched to a gene: 4. From germline, CDR1 is MNHEY and CDR2 SMNVEV (reference sequence). The CDR3 DNA sequence: TGTGCCAGCAGTACGGACAGGTTAGCCAAAAACATTCAGTACTTC. Translated, it gives CASSTDRLAKNIQYF.

The chain uses TRBV11-3 and TRBJ2-2; possible D gene TRBD2, 6 bases. This CDR3 has 16 amino acids. CDR1 and CDR2 from the germline V gene are SGHNT and YENEEA. Trimming cost V 5 bases and J 0 bases, with 13 bases left between them. CDR3: CASSHSTGANTGELFF. CDR3 coding DNA: TGTGCCAGCAGCCACTCGACGGGGGCGAACACCGGGGAGCTGTTTTTT.

This chain links TRBV27 with TRBJ2-7; 8 nucleotides agree with TRBD2. V was pared by 5 bases and J by 3 bases, with 9 bases of the junction left unmatched. This CDR3 spans 15 amino acids. Germline CDR1 and CDR2: MNHEY and SMNVEV (reference sequence). The CDR3 DNA sequence: TGTGCCAGCAGTCACAACGAACTAGCGGTCTACGAGCAGTACTTC. Protein product: CASSHNELAVYEQYF.

The chain joins TRBV5-6 to TRBJ1-5; 8 bases fit TRBD1. Germline trimming cut 4 bases from V and 6 bases from J; bases unmatched to any gene: 9. Looked up from germline, CDR1 is SGHDT and CDR2 is YYEEEE. The CDR3 extends over 15 amino acids. The CDR3 reads CASSIYSGGSQPQHF. The DNA for the CDR3 is TGTGCCAGCAGCATCTACTCAGGGGGCAGTCAGCCCCAGCATTTT.

The chain employs TRBV5-1 and TRBJ1-2; TRBD1 aligns across 8 bases. J was trimmed by 5 bases and V by 0 bases; bases with no gene match: 6. The CDR3 is 15 residues long. CDR1 is SGHRS, CDR2 YFSETQ, per germline. The CDR3 protein is CASSLGQGAQYGYTF. For the CDR3, the DNA is TGCGCCAGCAGCTTGGGGCAGGGGGCGCAGTATGGCTACACCTTC.

The J gene is TRBJ2-2, the V gene TRBV5-1, with D perhaps assigned TRBD1 or TRBD2 (5 bases each). CDR1 SGHRS and CDR2 YFSETQ come from the germline V gene. V lost 6 bases and J lost 1, with 10 bases in between. The CDR3 contains 14 residues. The CDR3 reads CASTLGENTGELFF. The CDR3 bases are TGCGCCAGCACCCTGGGGGAGAACACCGGGGAGCTGTTTTTT.

This chain joins TRBV4-1 and TRBJ1-2, with no clear D. The V gene's germline CDR1 is MGHRA and CDR2 YSYEKL. This CDR3 spans 13 amino acids. The V gene lost 6 bases and the J gene lost 6 bases, with 14 bases spanning the gap. CDR3 protein: CASSPLYGNGYTF. DNA of the CDR3: TGCGCCAGCAGTCCACTGTATGGGAATGGCTACACCTTC.

This chain uses TRBV30 with TRBJ1-1; TRBD1 might be the D (5 bases). The CDR3 has 13 amino acids. Per germline, CDR1 GTSNPN and CDR2 SVGIG (reference sequence). The V end lost 2 bases, the J end lost 8 bases, and 15 bases lay between the germline ends. CDR3 loop: CAWSRGGLREAFF. The CDR3 DNA reads as TGTGCCTGGAGTCGGGGGGGTTTAAGGGAAGCTTTCTTT.

The chain links TRBV7-9 to TRBJ2-3; TRBD2 agrees at 13 bases. V dropped 8 bases and J dropped 5; count of bases not matched to a gene: 13. The germline V gene has CDR1 SEHNR and CDR2 FQNEAQ (reference sequence). CDR3 length equals 17 residues. The DNA for the CDR3 is TGTGCCAGCGCGGCCTCGGGGACTAGCGGGAATATAGATACGCAGTATTTT. Protein product: CASAASGTSGNIDTQYF.

This chain connects TRBV4-1 to TRBJ1-2, with TRBD1 as a possible D gene (5 bases). This CDR3 has 13 residues. The germline V and J ends were trimmed by 5 bases and 5 bases, with 12 bases remaining between them. The germline V gene has CDR1 MGHRA and CDR2 YSYEKL. In nucleotides, the CDR3 is TGCGCCAGCAGCACGACAGAGTTGTATGGCTACACCTTC. This codes for CASSTTELYGYTF.

This clone has only a few counts. The J gene is TRBJ1-1, the V gene TRBV5-5, with 10 bases lining up with TRBD1. CDR3 length: 15 residues. Germline lookup yields CDR1 SGHKS and CDR2 YYEKEE (reference sequence). J gave up 4 bases and V 3 bases, and 6 bases lay outside the gene matches. In nucleotides, the CDR3 is TGTGCCAGCAGCTCACCGACAGGGGGCCCCACTGAAGCTTTCTTT. Translated, it gives CASSSPTGGPTEAFF.

Here the CDR3 DNA reads TGTGCCAGCAAATCACCGGGGAGTTCACCCCTCCACTTT. This sequence encodes CASKSPGSSPLHF. The V and J genes are TRBV28 and TRBJ1-6; D is uncertain. Trimming took off 7 bases at V and 9 bases at J, with 13 bases between the two ends. The CDR3 is 13 residues long. Per the germline V gene, CDR1 is MDHEN and CDR2 is SYDVKM. Complete variable domain (other parts from reference TRBV28 and TRBJ1-6): DVKVTQSSRYLVKRTGEKVFLECVQDMDHENMFWYRQDPGLGLRLIYFSYDVKMKEKGDIPEGYSVSREKKERFSLILESASTNQTSMYLCASKSPGSSPLHFGNGTRLTVT.

The CDR3 nucleotides are TGTGCCAGCAGTGGGTCGGCGGGGCCGAACACCGGGGAGCTGTTTTTT. Protein sequence: CASSGSAGPNTGELFF. The gene calls are TRBV6-1 and TRBJ2-2, with a possible D match to TRBD2 (6 bases). The CDR3 is made up of 16 amino acids. Trimming left V 4 bases short and J 0 bases short, with 12 bases between. Germline V CDR1 and CDR2: MNHNS, SASEGT.

This chain links TRBV27 with TRBJ2-2; 8 bases align to TRBD1. Per the germline V gene, CDR1 is MNHEY and CDR2 is SMNVEV (reference sequence). J gave up 5 bases and V 5 bases, and 10 bases lay outside the gene matches. The CDR3 contains 16 residues. The CDR3 sequence: CASSPSAGGATGELFF. For the CDR3, the DNA is TGTGCCAGCAGTCCCTCGGCAGGGGGCGCTACCGGGGAGCTGTTTTTT.